This TCR beta chain was observed in a study of T-cell memory formation after mild COVID-19. Broader study findings: Most CD4+ clones that shrank were in CM and EM, while CD8+ ones turned up in EMRA.

MiXCR was run by TCRdb on the 5' RACE reads, yielding one entry per CDR3 protein. This sample has some 290,000 distinct CDR3 sequences, with 15% to 20% found just once. This clonotype was found many times. Antigen specificity is unknown. Trimming pared 6 bases from V and 3 bases from J, leaving 9 bases between. The CDR3 length is 13 residues. Germline CDR1 is SNHLY and CDR2 is FYNNEI. Sequenced input: PBMCs or a T cell subset sorted from them (not recorded which). The V and J genes are TRBV2 and TRBJ2-1, with TRBD1 as a possible D gene (6 bases). The receptor's source is a man in his late teens or twenties who had mild COVID-19 (a few samples of this study predate the infection). Cell type and time point are not known. CDR3 in DNA: TGTGCCAGCAGGGCAGGGGTCTACAATGAGCAGTTCTTC. It translates to CASRAGVYNEQFF.